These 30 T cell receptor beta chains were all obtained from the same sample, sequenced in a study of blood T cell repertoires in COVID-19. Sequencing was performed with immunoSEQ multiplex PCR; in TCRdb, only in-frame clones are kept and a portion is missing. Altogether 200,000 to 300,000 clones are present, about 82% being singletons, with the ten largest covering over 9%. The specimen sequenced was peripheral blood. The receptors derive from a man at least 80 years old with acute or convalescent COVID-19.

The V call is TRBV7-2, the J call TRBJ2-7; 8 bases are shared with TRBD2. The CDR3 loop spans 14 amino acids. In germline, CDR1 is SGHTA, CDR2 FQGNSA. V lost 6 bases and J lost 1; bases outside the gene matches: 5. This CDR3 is CASRPPGGSYEQYF. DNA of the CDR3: TGTGCCAGCAGGCCCCCGGGAGGGTCCTACGAGCAGTACTTC.

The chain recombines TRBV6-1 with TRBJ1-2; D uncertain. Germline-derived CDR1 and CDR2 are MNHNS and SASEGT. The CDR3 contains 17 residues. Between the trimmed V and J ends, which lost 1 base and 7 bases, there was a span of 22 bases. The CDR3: CASSEGVHAQASFGYTF. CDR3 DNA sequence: TGTGCCAGCAGTGAAGGGGTCCACGCCCAGGCGTCTTTTGGCTACACCTTC.

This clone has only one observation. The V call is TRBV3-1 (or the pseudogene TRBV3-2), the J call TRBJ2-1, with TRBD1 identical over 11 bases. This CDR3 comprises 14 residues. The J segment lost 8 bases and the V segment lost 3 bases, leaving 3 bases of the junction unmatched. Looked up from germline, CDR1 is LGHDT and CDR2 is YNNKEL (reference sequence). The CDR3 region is CASSHGTGGHEQFF. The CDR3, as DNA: TGTGCCAGCAGCCACGGGACAGGGGGACATGAGCAGTTCTTC.

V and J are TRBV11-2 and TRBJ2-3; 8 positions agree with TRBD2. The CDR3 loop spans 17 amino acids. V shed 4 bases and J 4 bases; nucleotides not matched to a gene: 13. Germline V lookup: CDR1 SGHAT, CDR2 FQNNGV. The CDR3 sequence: CASSSLGSSGVADTQYF. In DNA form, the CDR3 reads TGTGCCAGCAGCTCCCTGGGAAGTAGCGGGGTGGCAGATACGCAGTATTTT. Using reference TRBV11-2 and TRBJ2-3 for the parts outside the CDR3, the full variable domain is EAGVAQSPRYKIIEKRQSVAFWCNPISGHATLYWYQQILGQGPKLLIQFQNNGVVDDSQLPKDRFSAERLKGVDSTLKIQPAKLEDSAVYLCASSSLGSSGVADTQYFGPGTRLTVL.

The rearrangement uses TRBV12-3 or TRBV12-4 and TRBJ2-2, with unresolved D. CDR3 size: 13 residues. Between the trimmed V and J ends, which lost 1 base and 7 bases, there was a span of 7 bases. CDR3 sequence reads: CASSLVASGELFF. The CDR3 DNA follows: TGTGCCAGCAGTTTAGTAGCTAGCGGGGAGCTGTTTTTT.

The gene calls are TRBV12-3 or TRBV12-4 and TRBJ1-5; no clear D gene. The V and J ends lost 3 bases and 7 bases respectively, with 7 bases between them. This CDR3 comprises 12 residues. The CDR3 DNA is TGTGCCAGCAGTTTTAGGAGACAGCCCCAGCATTTT. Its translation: CASSFRRQPQHF.

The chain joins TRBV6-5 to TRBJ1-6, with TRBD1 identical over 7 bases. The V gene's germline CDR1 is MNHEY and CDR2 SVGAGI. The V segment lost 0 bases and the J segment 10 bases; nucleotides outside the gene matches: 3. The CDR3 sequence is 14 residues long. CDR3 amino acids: CASSYSQGYSPLHF. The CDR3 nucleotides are TGTGCCAGCAGTTACTCACAGGGGTACTCACCCCTCCACTTT.

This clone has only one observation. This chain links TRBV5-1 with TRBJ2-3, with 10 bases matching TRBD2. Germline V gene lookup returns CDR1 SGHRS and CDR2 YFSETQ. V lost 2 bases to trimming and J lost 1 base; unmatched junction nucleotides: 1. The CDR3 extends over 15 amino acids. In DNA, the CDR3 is TGCGCCAGCAGCTTCAGCGGGGGGGGCACAGATACGCAGTATTTT. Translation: CASSFSGGGTDTQYF.

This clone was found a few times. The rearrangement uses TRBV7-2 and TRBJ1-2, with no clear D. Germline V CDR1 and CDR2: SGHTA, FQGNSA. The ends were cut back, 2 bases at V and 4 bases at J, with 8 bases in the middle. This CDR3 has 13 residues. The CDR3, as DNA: TGTGCCAGCAGCTTAACAGAATTCTATGGCTACACCTTC. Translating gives CASSLTEFYGYTF.

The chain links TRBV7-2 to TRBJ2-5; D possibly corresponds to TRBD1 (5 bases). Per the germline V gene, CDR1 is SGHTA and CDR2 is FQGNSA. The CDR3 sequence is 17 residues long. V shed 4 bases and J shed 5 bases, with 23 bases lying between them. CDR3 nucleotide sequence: TGTGCCAGCAGCTCCATGGCGCCGACAGCAAAGGGGGAGACCCAGTACTTC. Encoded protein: CASSSMAPTAKGETQYF.

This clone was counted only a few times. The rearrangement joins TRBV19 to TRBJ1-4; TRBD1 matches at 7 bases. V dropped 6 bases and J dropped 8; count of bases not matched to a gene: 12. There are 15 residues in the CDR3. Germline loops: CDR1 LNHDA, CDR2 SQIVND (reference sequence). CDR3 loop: CASSTEQGFGEKLFF. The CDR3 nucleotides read TGTGCCAGTAGCACTGAACAGGGGTTCGGAGAAAAACTGTTTTTT.

Here the CDR3 reads CASSRWRESNYGYTF. The DNA for the CDR3 is TGTGCCAGCAGTCGTTGGAGGGAGTCAAACTATGGCTACACCTTC. The V and J genes are TRBV28 and TRBJ1-2; unclear D gene. In germline, CDR1 is MDHEN, CDR2 SYDVKM. The CDR3 extends over 15 amino acids. With 5 bases removed from V and 2 bases from J, the gap between germline ends came to 15 bases.

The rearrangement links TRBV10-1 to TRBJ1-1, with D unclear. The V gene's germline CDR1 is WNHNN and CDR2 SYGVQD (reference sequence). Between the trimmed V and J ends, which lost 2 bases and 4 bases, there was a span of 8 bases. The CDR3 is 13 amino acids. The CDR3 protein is CASSETGTTEAFF. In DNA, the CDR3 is TGCGCCAGCAGTGAGACGGGTACCACTGAAGCTTTCTTT.

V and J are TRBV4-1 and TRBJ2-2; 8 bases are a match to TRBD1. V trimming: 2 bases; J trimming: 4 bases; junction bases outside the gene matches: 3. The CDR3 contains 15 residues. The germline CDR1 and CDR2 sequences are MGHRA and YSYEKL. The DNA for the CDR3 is TGCGCCAGCAGCCAAACTGGGACAGGCACCGGGGAGCTGTTTTTT. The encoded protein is CASSQTGTGTGELFF.

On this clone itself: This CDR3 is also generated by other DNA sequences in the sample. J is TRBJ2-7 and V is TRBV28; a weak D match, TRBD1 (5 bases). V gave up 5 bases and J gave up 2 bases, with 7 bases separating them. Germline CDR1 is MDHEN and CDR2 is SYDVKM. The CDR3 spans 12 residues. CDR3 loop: CASSLRAYEQYF. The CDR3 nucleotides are TGTGCCAGCAGTCTCAGGGCCTACGAGCAGTACTTC.

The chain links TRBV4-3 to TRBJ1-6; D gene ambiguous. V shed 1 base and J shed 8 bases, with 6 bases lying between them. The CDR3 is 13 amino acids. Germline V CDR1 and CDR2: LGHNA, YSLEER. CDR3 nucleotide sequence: TGCGCCAGCAGCCAAGCCACAGATTCACCCCTCCACTTT. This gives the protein CASSQATDSPLHF.

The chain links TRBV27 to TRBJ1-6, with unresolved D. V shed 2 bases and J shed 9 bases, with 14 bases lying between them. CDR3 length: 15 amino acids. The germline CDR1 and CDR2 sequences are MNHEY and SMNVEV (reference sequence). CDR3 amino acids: CASSLNFRAGSPLHF. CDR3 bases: TGTGCCAGCAGTTTAAATTTTAGGGCGGGTTCACCCCTCCACTTT.

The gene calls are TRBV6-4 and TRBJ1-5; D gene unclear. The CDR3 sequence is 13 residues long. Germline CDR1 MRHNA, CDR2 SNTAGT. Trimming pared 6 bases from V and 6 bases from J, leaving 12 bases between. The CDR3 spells CASSLNSRQPQHF. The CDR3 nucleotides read TGTGCCAGCAGCCTTAATTCCCGTCAGCCCCAGCATTTT.

The CDR3 here is CASSQTYSYYEQYF. The CDR3 nucleotides are TGTGCCAGCAGCCAAACCTACAGCTACTACGAGCAGTACTTC. This sequence joins TRBV3-1 (or the pseudogene TRBV3-2) and TRBJ2-7; D is unclear. The CDR3 is made up of 14 amino acids. CDR1 and CDR2 from the germline V gene are LGHDT and YNNKEL (reference sequence). Trimming shortened V by 2 bases and J by 3 bases, and 11 bases separated the two germline ends.

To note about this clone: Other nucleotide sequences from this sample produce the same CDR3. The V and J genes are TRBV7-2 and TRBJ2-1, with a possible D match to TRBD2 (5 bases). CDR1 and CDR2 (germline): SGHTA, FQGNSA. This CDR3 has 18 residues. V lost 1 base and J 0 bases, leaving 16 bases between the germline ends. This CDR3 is CASSLGFTGLSSYNEQFF. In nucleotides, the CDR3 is TGTGCCAGCAGCTTAGGATTTACTGGACTGAGCTCCTACAATGAGCAGTTCTTC.

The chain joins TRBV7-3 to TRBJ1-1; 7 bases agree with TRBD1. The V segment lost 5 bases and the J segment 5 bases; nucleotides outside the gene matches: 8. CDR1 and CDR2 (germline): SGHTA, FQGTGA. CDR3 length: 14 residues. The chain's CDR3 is CASSPGGSRTEAFF. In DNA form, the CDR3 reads TGTGCCAGCAGCCCAGGGGGGAGTCGGACTGAAGCTTTCTTT.

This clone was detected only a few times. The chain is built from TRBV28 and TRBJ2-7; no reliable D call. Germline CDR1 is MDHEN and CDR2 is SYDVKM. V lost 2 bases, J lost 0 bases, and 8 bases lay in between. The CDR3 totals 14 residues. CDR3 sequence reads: CASSLSGPSYEQYF. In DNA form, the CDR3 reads TGTGCCAGCAGTTTAAGTGGCCCCTCCTACGAGCAGTACTTC.

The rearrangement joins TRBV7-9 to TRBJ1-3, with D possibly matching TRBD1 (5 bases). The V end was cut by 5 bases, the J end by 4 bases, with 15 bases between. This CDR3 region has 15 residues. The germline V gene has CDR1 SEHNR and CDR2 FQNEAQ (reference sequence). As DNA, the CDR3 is TGTGCCAGCAGCAAGAATCAAGGGGAAGGAAACACCATATATTTT. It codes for CASSKNQGEGNTIYF.

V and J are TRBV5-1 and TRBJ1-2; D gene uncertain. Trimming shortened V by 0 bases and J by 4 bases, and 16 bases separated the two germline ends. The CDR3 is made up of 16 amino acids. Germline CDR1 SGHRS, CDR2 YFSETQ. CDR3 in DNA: TGCGCCAGCAGCTTGGGGTCCAGGCCTCACTCCTATGGCTACACCTTC. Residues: CASSLGSRPHSYGYTF.

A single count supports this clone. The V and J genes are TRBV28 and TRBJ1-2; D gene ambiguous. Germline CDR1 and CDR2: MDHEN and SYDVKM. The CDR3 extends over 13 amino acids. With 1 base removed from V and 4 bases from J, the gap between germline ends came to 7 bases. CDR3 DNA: TGTGCCAGCAGTTTATATTTCCGCTATGGCTACACCTTC. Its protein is CASSLYFRYGYTF.

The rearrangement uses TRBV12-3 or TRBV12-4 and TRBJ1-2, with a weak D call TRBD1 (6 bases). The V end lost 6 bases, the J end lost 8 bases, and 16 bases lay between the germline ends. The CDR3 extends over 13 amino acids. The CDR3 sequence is CASSRRDKGGYTF. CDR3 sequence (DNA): TGTGCCAGCAGCCGCCGGGACAAGGGCGGCTACACCTTC.

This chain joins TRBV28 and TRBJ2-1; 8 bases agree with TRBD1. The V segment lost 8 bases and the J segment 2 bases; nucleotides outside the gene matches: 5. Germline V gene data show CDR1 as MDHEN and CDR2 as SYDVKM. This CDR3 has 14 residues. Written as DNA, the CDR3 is TGTGCCAGCTTTACAGGGGGGCCCTACAATGAGCAGTTCTTC. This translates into CASFTGGPYNEQFF.

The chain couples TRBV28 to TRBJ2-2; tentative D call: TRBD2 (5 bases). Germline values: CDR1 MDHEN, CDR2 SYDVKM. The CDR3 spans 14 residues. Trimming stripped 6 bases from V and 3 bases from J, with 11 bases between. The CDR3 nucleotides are TGTGCCAGCAGCCCGGGATCCTACACCGGGGAGCTGTTTTTT. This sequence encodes CASSPGSYTGELFF.

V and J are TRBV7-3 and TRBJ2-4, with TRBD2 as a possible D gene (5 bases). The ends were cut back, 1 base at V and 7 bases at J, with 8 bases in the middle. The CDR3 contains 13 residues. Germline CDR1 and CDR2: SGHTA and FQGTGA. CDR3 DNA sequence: TGTGCCAGCAGCTTAATGTCGGGGAACATTCAGTACTTC. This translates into CASSLMSGNIQYF.

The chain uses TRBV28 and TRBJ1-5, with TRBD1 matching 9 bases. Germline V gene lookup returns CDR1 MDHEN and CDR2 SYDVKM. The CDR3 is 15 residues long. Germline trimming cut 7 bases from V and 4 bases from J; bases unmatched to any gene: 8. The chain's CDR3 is CASNRDRVGNQPQHF. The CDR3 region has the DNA TGTGCCAGCAATCGGGACAGGGTTGGGAATCAGCCCCAGCATTTT.